This TCR beta chain was retrieved from a study of PD-1 blockade in classical Hodgkin lymphoma (dated by TCRdb to 2018 to 2020). Concerning the study at large: Nivolumab dosing was 3 mg/kg intravenously every 2 weeks, continuing until either disease progression or unacceptable toxicity. To define a peripheral blood immune signature of response to PD-1 blockade in classical Hodgkin lymphoma, the study combined TCR beta sequencing with CyTOF.

The Qiagen DNeasy kit was used to extract genomic DNA from unsorted PBMCs and from the negatively selected CD4+ and CD8+ fractions. TCR beta CDR3 regions were subjected to amplification by immunoSEQ multiplex PCR with primers that anneal to V and J segments. A synthetic immune receptor repertoire was used to minimize amplification bias, and remaining bias was computationally removed after sequencing. Concerning the study's data processing: Custom Python scripts were used to quantify repertoire diversity as the Shannon entropy index. Unsorted, CD4+ and CD8+ repertoires were examined separately, except in combined analyses, for which CD4+ and CD8+ sequences were merged in silico. A clone counted as expanded when the clone's frequency after treatment rose at least 2-fold relative to C1D1, and clones undetected at baseline were given a pseudocount of 0.5. Singleton clones were defined as clones with 0 or 1 copy at C1D1, and non-singleton clones were defined as clones with 2 or more copies. Clones expanded in unsorted samples were labelled as CD4+, CD8+ or unknown by matching protein sequences in sorted samples from the same patient. Diversity changes from C1D1 to C4D1 were tested in paired samples using Wilcoxon tests. TCRdb re-hosts the immuneACCESS table, in-frame sequences only. Its copies lack some clones; in the studies checked, an unresolved V gene accounts for under half of them, and the cause for the rest is not known. D and trimming were read from the DNA, whereas the V and J calls and clone size are those reported in that table. In all, the sample holds roughly 35,000 clones, and roughly 88% of those were seen once. The ten most abundant clones make up around 7.7% of the sample.

What the authors observed across the whole study: Newly diagnosed patients were reported to have lower baseline TCR diversity than healthy donors, and relapsed/refractory patients were reported to have lower baseline TCR diversity still. Among trial patients, those achieving complete response had baseline diversity similar to that of newly diagnosed patients, while diversity was significantly lower in partial responders and progressors. Patients starting nivolumab less than 1 year after ASCT had lower diversity and were excluded from later analyses to avoid confounding by immune reconstitution. CD4+ but not CD8+ TCR diversity rose significantly by C4D1 (p=0.0027 vs p=0.16), most apparent in complete responders (p=0.02). The study was restricted to a single clinical trial cohort, and the causes of repertoire differences, possibly disease activity or prior therapy, were left undefined.

Per the publication, the time point label means: cycle 2 day 1 (C2D1) of nivolumab. Every trial patient had relapsed following autologous stem cell transplantation, and prior brentuximab vedotin exposure was what differed among cohorts A, B and C. A total of over 55 patients with relapsed/refractory classical Hodgkin lymphoma made up the trial cohort, and each patient's best overall response was complete response, partial response or progressive disease. Trial patients were treated with single-agent nivolumab in the multi-cohort phase II CheckMate 205 trial. An independent review committee assessed best overall response using the 2007 International Working Group response criteria. Trial PBMCs were obtained immediately prior to nivolumab initiation (C1D1) and on therapy at cycle 2 day 1 and cycle 4 day 1. After peripheral blood was drawn into 8 mL Vacutainer Cell Preparation Tubes, PBMCs were isolated by centrifugation and then cryopreserved.

Points on this clone: It lacks a known antigen. Base qualities are not provided; no much larger clone lies one nucleotide away.

The cysteine opens and the phenylalanine closes a CDR3 of 14 amino acids. Left in the record is the CDR3 DNA by itself, 42 bases read in frame from the first base. CDR1 is given as MNHEY and CDR2 as SVGAGI, both from the germline V gene. From V the trimming removes 4 bases and from J it removes 3 bases, while the gene matches leave 5 bases of the junction unaccounted for. Recombination joined TRBV6-5 with TRBJ1-1; TRBD1 matches 7 bases in the middle. The sequencing here drew on peripheral blood mononuclear cells (PBMCs), taken before the second cycle of nivolumab. The TCR sequence derives from a human donor with classical Hodgkin lymphoma. This receptor has the CDR3 CASSLRGPYTEAFF. The bases are TGTGCCAGCAGTTTGAGGGGGCCCTACACTGAAGCTTTCTTT.